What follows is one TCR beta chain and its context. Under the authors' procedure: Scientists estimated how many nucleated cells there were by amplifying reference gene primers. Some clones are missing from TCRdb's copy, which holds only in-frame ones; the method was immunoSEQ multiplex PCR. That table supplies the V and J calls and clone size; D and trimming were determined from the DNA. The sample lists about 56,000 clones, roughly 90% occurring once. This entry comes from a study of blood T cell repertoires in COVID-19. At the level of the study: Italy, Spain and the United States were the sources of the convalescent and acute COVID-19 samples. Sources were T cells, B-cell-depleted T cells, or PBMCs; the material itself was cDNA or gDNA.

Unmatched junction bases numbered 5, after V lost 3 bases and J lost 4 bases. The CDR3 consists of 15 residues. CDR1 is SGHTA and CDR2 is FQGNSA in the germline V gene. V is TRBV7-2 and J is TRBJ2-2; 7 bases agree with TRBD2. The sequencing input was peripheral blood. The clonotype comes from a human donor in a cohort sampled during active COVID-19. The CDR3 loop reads CASSFFLAVTGELFF. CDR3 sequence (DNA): TGTGCCAGCAGCTTCTTCCTAGCGGTCACCGGGGAGCTGTTTTTT. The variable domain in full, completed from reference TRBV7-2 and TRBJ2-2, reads GAGVSQSPSNKVTEKGKDVELRCDPISGHTALYWYRQSLGQGLEFLIYFQGNSAPDKSGLPSDRFSAERTGGSVSTLTIQRTQQEDSAVYLCASSFFLAVTGELFFGEGSRLTVL.